The 9 T cell receptor beta chains presented below share a single source sample, sequenced in a study of cytomegalovirus exposure and HLA in healthy donors. With 60 Vbeta and 13 Jbeta primers, the PCR was carried out. The table came from immunoSEQ multiplex PCR; TCRdb's copy has only in-frame clones and leaves some out. This table holds about 100,000 clones, around 75% found once. Sequencing was carried out using PBMCs. The source of these receptors is a man aged 45-65 years in good health and CMV-seronegative.

J is TRBJ2-7 and V is TRBV4-2; 7 bases map to TRBD1. With V trimmed by 5 bases and J by 5 bases, 6 bases remained unmatched. Germline loops: CDR1 LGHNA, CDR2 YNFKEQ. The CDR3 is 13 amino acids. The CDR3, as DNA: TGTGCCAGCAGCTACGGACAGGTTAACGAGCAGTACTTC. It specifies CASSYGQVNEQYF.

The chain uses TRBV12-5 and TRBJ2-3, with D perhaps TRBD2 (5 bases). CDR1 LGHNT and CDR2 FRNRAP come from the germline V gene. Trimming left V 4 bases short and J 0 bases short, with 8 bases between. The CDR3 has 14 residues. The DNA of the CDR3 is TGTGCTAGTGGTTCTCGGACTAGCACAGATACGCAGTATTTT. Protein: CASGSRTSTDTQYF.

The chain combines TRBV7-3 with TRBJ2-1; D remains ambiguous. The CDR3 length is 16 residues. The ends were cut back, 5 bases at V and 2 bases at J, with 16 bases in the middle. The germline V gene encodes CDR1 SGHTA and CDR2 FQGTGA. CDR3 DNA: TGTGCCAGCAGCCTAAACCCCTCTAGAGCCTACAATGAGCAGTTCTTC. Residues: CASSLNPSRAYNEQFF.

J is TRBJ2-4 and V is TRBV2, with 7 positions matching TRBD2. Per the germline V gene, CDR1 is SNHLY and CDR2 is FYNNEI. V gave up 6 bases and J gave up 7 bases; unmatched junction bases: 9. This CDR3 spans 14 amino acids. CDR3 in DNA: TGTGCCAGCAGCGCCGGGACGCGGGGGAACATTCAGTACTTC. It codes for CASSAGTRGNIQYF.

The CDR3: CASSPVVTEAFF. In nucleotides, the CDR3 is TGTGCCAGCTCACCAGTAGTCACTGAAGCTTTCTTT. V is TRBV18 and J is TRBJ1-1; D remains unclear. This CDR3 has 12 amino acids. Trimming pared 2 bases from V and 4 bases from J, leaving 5 bases between. The germline CDR1 and CDR2 sequences are KGHSH and LQKENI.

This clone showed up just once. This chain uses TRBV28 with TRBJ2-3; 7 bases are a match to TRBD2. With 3 bases clipped from V and 4 bases from J, the junction kept 4 bases outside the gene matches. The CDR3 has 14 residues. Germline V gives CDR1 MDHEN, CDR2 SYDVKM. This CDR3 reads CASSFSGGADTQYF. The CDR3 region has the DNA TGTGCCAGCAGTTTCTCGGGAGGTGCAGATACGCAGTATTTT.

This rearrangement joins TRBV28 to TRBJ2-3, with D hard to call. This CDR3 has 14 residues. Germline assignment: CDR1 MDHEN and CDR2 SYDVKM. The V end was cut by 2 bases, the J end by 1 base, with 7 bases between. The CDR3 DNA reads TGTGCCAGCAGTTTAACGGGTGGCACAGATACGCAGTATTTT. This codes for CASSLTGGTDTQYF.

The chain links TRBV25-1 to TRBJ1-2, with 10 bases fitting TRBD1. The V segment lost 8 bases and the J segment 8 bases; nucleotides outside the gene matches: 8. The CDR3 contains 13 residues. CDR1 is MGHDK and CDR2 is SYGVNS in the germline V gene. The CDR3 region is CASRDRGQGGYTF. CDR3 in DNA: TGTGCCAGCCGCGACAGGGGGCAAGGAGGCTACACCTTC.

The V gene is TRBV11-2, the J gene TRBJ1-5; possibly TRBD1 for D (5 bases). Germline assignment: CDR1 SGHAT and CDR2 FQNNGV. Trimming pared 3 bases from V and 7 bases from J, leaving 16 bases between. The CDR3 has 15 amino acids. The CDR3 DNA reads TGTGCCAGCAGCTTGGGTGGGCAGGGAGGACAGCCCCAGCATTTT. Its protein is CASSLGGQGGQPQHF.